The rows below give T cell receptor beta chains drawn from one sample of a study of radiotherapy plus CTLA-4 blockade in lung cancer. Sequenced by immunoSEQ multiplex PCR; TCRdb stores in-frame clones only, minus some. Seen here are around 45,000 clones, 60% to 70% observed once, and the top ten hold roughly 25%. The starting material was peripheral blood, obtained from a patient treated with radiotherapy plus ipilimumab. The receptors derive from a human donor with non-small cell lung cancer who had a partial response to radiotherapy plus ipilimumab. The CDR3 runs from the conserved cysteine through the conserved F or W. The order of the fields is V gene, D gene, clone size, J gene, CDR3 protein, CDR3 DNA. A D gene is named only where the DNA matches it firmly. Only part of the rows carry a size: once, few, many, or a class if the clone is expanded.

>TRBV25-1|NA|NA|TRBJ1-1
CASRWGVDTEAFF
TGTGCCAGCAGGTGGGGGGTCGACACTGAAGCTTTCTTT
>TRBV19|NA|NA|TRBJ1-5
CASTAGIPNQPQHF
TGTGCCAGCACGGCAGGGATCCCCAATCAGCCCCAGCATTTT
>TRBV29-1|NA|NA|TRBJ2-7
CSARSGDEQYF
TGCAGCGCCCGGTCCGGTGACGAGCAGTACTTC
>TRBV9|NA|medium-sized|TRBJ2-7
CASSVGSGNYEQYF
TGTGCCAGCAGCGTAGGTTCGGGGAACTACGAGCAGTACTTC
>TRBV25-1|TRBD1|once|TRBJ1-1
CASKSPQGAGTEAFF
TGTGCCAGCAAAAGCCCACAGGGGGCCGGGACTGAAGCTTTCTTT
>TRBV19|TRBD1|NA|TRBJ2-7
CASSINRGYEQYF
TGTGCCAGTAGTATAAACAGGGGATACGAGCAGTACTTC
>TRBV5-1|NA|NA|TRBJ2-7
CASSLEGSSYEQYF
TGCGCCAGCAGCTTGGAAGGGAGCTCCTACGAGCAGTACTTC
>TRBV5-6|NA|NA|TRBJ1-2
CASSLGRGTLNYGYTF
TGTGCCAGCAGCTTGGGCAGGGGAACCCTTAACTATGGCTACACCTTC
>TRBV5-4|TRBD1|NA|TRBJ2-6
CASSWDSLRSGANVLTF
TGTGCCAGCAGTTGGGACAGCTTGAGGTCTGGGGCCAACGTCCTGACTTTC
>TRBV5-3|NA|NA|TRBJ1-2
CARSLMYSTNYGYTF
TGTGCCAGAAGCTTGATGTACAGTACTAACTATGGCTACACCTTC
>TRBV5-3|NA|NA|TRBJ2-6
CARSTQGGGANVLTF
TGTGCCAGAAGCACCCAGGGTGGTGGGGCCAACGTCCTGACTTTC
>TRBV4-1|NA|few|TRBJ2-2
CASSQEGRFTGELFF
TGCGCCAGCAGCCAAGAGGGCCGGTTCACCGGGGAGCTGTTTTTT
>TRBV29-1|TRBD1|NA|TRBJ1-2
CSVEGKGTGRFVYGYTF
TGCAGCGTTGAAGGAAAAGGGACAGGGAGGTTCGTCTATGGCTACACCTTC
>TRBV9|NA|once|TRBJ2-2
CASSFGTPNTGELFF
TGTGCCAGCAGCTTCGGGACACCGAACACCGGGGAGCTGTTTTTT
>TRBV7-9|TRBD2|NA|TRBJ2-3
CATTELSGISTDTQYF
TGTGCCACCACCGAGCTAAGCGGGATCAGCACAGATACGCAGTATTTT
>TRBV5-1|NA|once|TRBJ2-7
CASSLADEQYF
TGCGCCAGCAGCTTGGCCGACGAGCAGTACTTC